A single sample gave rise to the 24 T cell receptor beta chains below, sequenced in a study of CD8 T cells in Susac syndrome. With random hexamers, 0.5 to 1 ug RNA was reverse transcribed. MiXCR, applied by TCRdb to the immunoSEQ multiplex PCR reads, yields one record per CDR3 protein. The sample includes some 250,000 distinct CDR3 sequences, around 96% of them seen just once. Sequencing used CD4+ T cells from PBMCs. The receptors come from a human donor with Susac syndrome.

The chain is built from TRBV5-1 and TRBJ2-7; 9 positions agree with TRBD1. Unmatched junction bases numbered 2, after V lost 4 bases and J lost 0 bases. CDR1 and CDR2 (germline): SGHRS, YFSETQ. The CDR3 sequence is 14 residues long. DNA for the CDR3: TGCGCCAGCAGCGGGGGACAGGGCTCCTACGAGCAGTACTTC. Translated, it gives CASSGGQGSYEQYF.

J is TRBJ2-5 and V is TRBV12-3 or TRBV12-4; 7 positions match TRBD2. The CDR3 length is 15 residues. With 5 bases clipped from V and 1 base from J, the junction kept 7 bases outside the gene matches. Here the CDR3 reads CASSPRGSPQETQYF. The CDR3 DNA follows: TGTGCCAGCAGTCCTCGCGGGAGTCCCCAAGAGACCCAGTACTTC.

This chain links TRBV21-1 with TRBJ2-1; TRBD2 is the table's D call, not checked against the DNA. TRBV21-1 corresponds to a pseudogene. CDR3 length: 14 residues. The CDR3 here is CANPRLVTYNEQFF. The CDR3 DNA reads as TGTGCCAACCCGAGACTCGTTACTTACAATGAGCAGTTCTTC.

This clonotype appeared once. The rearrangement links TRBV5-4 to TRBJ2-7; TRBD1 is a possible D gene (6 bases). Trimming took 0 bases from V and 4 from J, leaving 11 bases between them. The V gene's germline CDR1 is SGHNT and CDR2 YYREEE (reference sequence). The CDR3 has 14 amino acids. The CDR3 DNA follows: TGTGCCAGCAGCTTGGAGGACAGCAGATACGAGCAGTACTTC. This sequence encodes CASSLEDSRYEQYF.

The chain recombines TRBV20-1 with TRBJ2-3, with D possibly matching TRBD2 (6 bases). In germline, CDR1 is DFQATT, CDR2 SNEGSKA (reference sequence). The CDR3 has 16 residues. Trimming took 5 bases from V and 4 from J, leaving 22 bases between them. CDR3 amino acids: CSARTSRDFWADTQYF. The DNA of the CDR3 is TGCAGTGCTCGCACGTCCAGGGACTTCTGGGCAGATACGCAGTATTTT.

The J gene is TRBJ1-2, the V gene TRBV6-5; D is possibly TRBD1 (5 bases). V dropped 6 bases and J dropped 6 bases, with 20 bases sitting between them. The germline V gene has CDR1 MNHEY and CDR2 SVGAGI. The CDR3 sequence is 15 residues long. CDR3 bases: TGTGCCAGCAGCCGACCACGGGGCGGGGGAAATGGCTACACCTTC. Translating gives CASSRPRGGGNGYTF.

V usage is TRBV12-3 or TRBV12-4 and J usage is TRBJ2-7; 8 bases line up with TRBD1. The CDR3 extends over 15 amino acids. The V segment lost 5 bases and the J segment 2 bases; nucleotides outside the gene matches: 8. CDR3 sequence: CASSRPGQAAYEQYF. The CDR3 DNA reads TGTGCCAGCAGTCGTCCGGGACAGGCAGCCTACGAGCAGTACTTC.

The chain employs TRBV20-1 and TRBJ2-3; TRBD2 might be the D (5 bases). This CDR3 is 16 amino acids long. From germline, CDR1 is DFQATT and CDR2 SNEGSKA (reference sequence). Trimming pared 0 bases from V and 0 bases from J, leaving 13 bases between. The CDR3 sequence is CSARDLLAQSTDTQYF. Written as DNA, the CDR3 is TGCAGTGCTAGAGACCTCCTAGCCCAAAGCACAGATACGCAGTATTTT.

This rearrangement joins TRBV15 to TRBJ2-3; D unclear. The CDR3 consists of 16 residues. Germline CDR1 and CDR2: LNHNV and YYDKDF (reference sequence). Deletions cut 9 bases from V and 0 bases from J, with 19 bases between. The DNA of the CDR3 is TGTGCCACTTCAGTAGTGTCAAGGGTTAGCACAGATACGCAGTATTTT. This encodes CATSVVSRVSTDTQYF.

The chain couples TRBV30 to TRBJ1-1; D ambiguous. The ends were cut back, 3 bases at V and 4 bases at J, with 21 bases in the middle. The CDR3 sequence is 16 residues long. CDR1 is GTSNPN, CDR2 SVGIG, per germline (reference sequence). CDR3 amino acids: CAWSPGWSPGSTEAFF. For the CDR3, the DNA is TGTGCCTGGAGCCCCGGGTGGAGCCCTGGGAGCACTGAAGCTTTCTTT.

The chain uses TRBV15 and TRBJ2-2, with D uncertain. The CDR3 length is 13 residues. The germline CDR1 and CDR2 sequences are LNHNV and YYDKDF (reference sequence). V shed 3 bases and J shed 3 bases, with 5 bases lying between them. CDR3 nucleotides: TGTGCCACCAGCAGTCTGTACACCGGGGAGCTGTTTTTT. This encodes CATSSLYTGELFF.

The chain couples TRBV7-9 to TRBJ2-7; 9 bases line up with TRBD2. Germline assignment: CDR1 SEHNR and CDR2 FQNEAQ (reference sequence). The trim removed 4 bases at V and 0 bases at J, leaving 13 bases unmatched. This CDR3 region has 18 residues. In DNA form, the CDR3 reads TGTGCCAGCAGCTCCTCCCCTTTTAGCGGGAGTCGCTCCTACGAGCAGTACTTC. Protein sequence: CASSSSPFSGSRSYEQYF. The full variable domain, its missing parts supplied by reference TRBV7-9 and TRBJ2-7, is DTGVSQNPRHKITKRGQNVTFRCDPISEHNRLYWYRQTLGQGPEFLTYFQNEAQLEKSRLLSDRFSAERPKGSFSTLEIQRTEQGDSAMYLCASSSSPFSGSRSYEQYFGPGTRLTVT.

The chain recombines TRBV12-3 or TRBV12-4 with TRBJ2-7; D is unclear. The CDR3 has 12 amino acids. The ends were cut back, 5 bases at V and 12 bases at J, with 17 bases in the middle. The CDR3 nucleotides are TGTGCCAGCAGTACCCCTCCCGGATTCGCGTACTTC. Protein product: CASSTPPGFAYF.

J is TRBJ2-7 and V is TRBV29-1; no definite D call. CDR1 and CDR2 (germline): SQVTM, ANQGSEA. The CDR3 runs to 12 residues. V was pared by 6 bases and J by 7 bases, with 16 bases between. The CDR3 spells CSVDGPRLEQYF. CDR3 in DNA: TGCAGCGTGGACGGACCGCGCTTGGAGCAGTACTTC.

This rearrangement joins TRBV14 to TRBJ2-5; possibly TRBD1 for D (6 bases). Germline CDR1 and CDR2: SGHDN and FVKESK. V lost 5 bases to trimming and J lost 2 bases, with 15 bases between them. CDR3 length equals 15 residues. The CDR3 region is CASSSGQLGQETQYF. CDR3 DNA: TGTGCCAGCAGCTCCGGACAGCTGGGACAAGAGACCCAGTACTTC.

The chain couples TRBV9 to TRBJ2-7, with no clear D. The CDR3 runs 14 residues. The ends were cut back, 4 bases at V and 10 bases at J, with 21 bases in the middle. Germline V lookup: CDR1 SGDLS, CDR2 YYNGEE. The CDR3 region is CASSSLSVSGEQYF. DNA of the CDR3: TGTGCCAGCAGCTCCCTCTCGGTTTCCGGCGAACAGTACTTC.

This chain connects TRBV11-2 to TRBJ1-2; possible D gene TRBD1, 6 bases. V gave up 5 bases and J gave up 1 base, with 11 bases separating them. The CDR3 sequence is 14 residues long. The germline V gene has CDR1 SGHAT and CDR2 FQNNGV. This CDR3 is CASSPTGLNYGYTF. CDR3 DNA: TGTGCCAGCAGCCCTACAGGGCTTAACTATGGCTACACCTTC.

The V gene is TRBV6-5, the J gene TRBJ2-3; D possibly corresponds to TRBD1 (5 bases). Germline CDR1 is MNHEY and CDR2 is SVGAGI. The CDR3 spans 13 residues. The V end was cut by 6 bases, the J end by 3 bases, with 10 bases between. In nucleotides, the CDR3 is TGTGCCAGCAGGACAGTAGTGACAGATACGCAGTATTTT. This gives the protein CASRTVVTDTQYF.

This chain uses TRBV4-1 with TRBJ1-5; tentatively, D is TRBD1 (5 bases). In germline, CDR1 is MGHRA, CDR2 YSYEKL. Trimming shortened V by 0 bases and J by 1 base, and 10 bases separated the two germline ends. The CDR3 is 16 amino acids. This chain's CDR3 is CASSQDMGLSNQPQHF. Written as DNA, the CDR3 is TGCGCCAGCAGCCAAGATATGGGACTCAGCAATCAGCCCCAGCATTTT.

The CDR3 loop reads CASSQGPLPDRVGNEQFF. CDR3 in DNA: TGCGCCAGCAGCCAAGGGCCGTTACCCGACAGGGTGGGCAATGAGCAGTTCTTC. J is TRBJ2-1 and V is TRBV4-1, with 7 bases fitting TRBD1. V trimming: 1 base; J trimming: 6 bases; junction bases outside the gene matches: 15. Germline V gene sequence: CDR1 MGHRA, CDR2 YSYEKL. CDR3 length equals 18 residues.

The chain links TRBV19 to TRBJ1-3, with 7 bases that match TRBD1. Germline CDR1 is LNHDA and CDR2 is SQIVND (reference sequence). CDR3 size: 14 residues. J was trimmed by 10 bases and V by 5 bases; bases with no gene match: 11. The chain's CDR3 is CASSSPGQRSTIYF. The CDR3 DNA sequence: TGTGCCAGTAGTTCTCCGGGACAGCGGTCGACCATATATTTT.

The rearrangement uses TRBV7-2 and TRBJ1-1; no reliable D call. Germline V CDR1 and CDR2: SGHTA, FQGNSA. V was cut by 5 bases and J by 11 bases, with 15 bases left in between. The CDR3 is 12 residues long. The CDR3 bases are TGTGCCAGCAGCCCCCAAAGGGTGGGGGCTTTCTTT. This encodes CASSPQRVGAFF.

This chain uses TRBV27 with TRBJ2-3, with a possible D match to TRBD2 (6 bases). This CDR3 has 16 residues. Per germline, CDR1 MNHEY and CDR2 SMNVEV (reference sequence). Trimming left V 6 bases short and J 3 bases short, with 19 bases between. The CDR3 DNA reads as TGTGCCAGCAGACCAAGGAGGGGCATGGGGACAGATACGCAGTATTTT. The encoded protein is CASRPRRGMGTDTQYF.

The rearrangement joins TRBV18 to TRBJ1-5; a weak D match, TRBD1 (5 bases). The CDR3 length is 17 residues. V was pared by 2 bases and J by 0 bases, with 14 bases between. The germline V gene has CDR1 KGHSH and CDR2 LQKENI. The CDR3 is CASSPAGPGNSNQPQHF. CDR3 nucleotides: TGTGCCAGCTCACCAGCTGGCCCAGGGAATAGCAATCAGCCCCAGCATTTT.